This is a list of T cell receptor beta chains from one sample in a study of shared clonotypes between healthy human individuals. Repertoires were generated with immunoSEQ multiplex PCR, while TCRdb's copy carries only in-frame clones and drops some. The sample yields millions of clones, about 93% seen once. Specimen: naive CD8+ T cells from PBMCs. The receptors come from a man aged 18 to 30 in good health. Some clones in this sample may be carry-over from other donors' samples. Both conserved end residues are part of each CDR3. The order of the fields is clone size, J gene, D gene, V gene, CDR3 protein, CDR3 DNA. The D gene is left open where the match is weak. A row's size may be missing; if present it is once, few, many or a size class.

clone_size: NA
j_call: TRBJ2-2
d_call: NA
v_call: TRBV11-2
cdr3_aa: CASRDWESTGELFF
cdr3_nt: TGTGCCAGCAGGGATTGGGAAAGCACCGGGGAGCTGTTTTTT

clone_size: once
j_call: TRBJ2-1
d_call: NA
v_call: TRBV10-3
cdr3_aa: CAISESHGEDNEQFF
cdr3_nt: TGTGCCATCAGTGAGTCGCATGGCGAGGACAATGAGCAGTTCTTC

clone_size: NA
j_call: TRBJ1-2
d_call: NA
v_call: TRBV19
cdr3_aa: CASSAPTGHIYGYTF
cdr3_nt: TGTGCCAGTAGTGCCCCGACGGGACACATCTATGGCTACACCTTC

clone_size: NA
j_call: TRBJ2-1
d_call: TRBD2
v_call: TRBV2
cdr3_aa: CASSEPLAGYNEQFF
cdr3_nt: TGTGCCAGCAGTGAACCACTAGCGGGTTACAATGAGCAGTTCTTC

clone_size: NA
j_call: TRBJ2-7
d_call: TRBD2
v_call: TRBV5-6
cdr3_aa: CASSPWDAGAPYEQYF
cdr3_nt: TGTGCCAGCAGCCCTTGGGATGCGGGAGCTCCCTACGAGCAGTACTTC

clone_size: NA
j_call: TRBJ2-5
d_call: NA
v_call: TRBV19
cdr3_aa: CASSLGLKETQYF
cdr3_nt: TGTGCCAGTAGTCTAGGCCTTAAAGAGACCCAGTACTTC

clone_size: NA
j_call: TRBJ1-6
d_call: NA
v_call: TRBV4-1
cdr3_aa: CASSRLRGPAPLHF
cdr3_nt: TGCGCCAGCAGCCGCCTCAGGGGTCCGGCACCCCTCCACTTT

clone_size: NA
j_call: TRBJ2-7
d_call: NA
v_call: TRBV27
cdr3_aa: CASRGAQGGSYEQYF
cdr3_nt: TGTGCCAGCAGGGGGGCCCAGGGGGGCTCCTACGAGCAGTACTTC

clone_size: NA
j_call: TRBJ2-5
d_call: TRBD2
v_call: TRBV7-3
cdr3_aa: CASSAGGWETQYF
cdr3_nt: TGTGCCAGCAGCGCGGGGGGCTGGGAGACCCAGTACTTC

clone_size: once
j_call: TRBJ2-2
d_call: NA
v_call: TRBV7-3
cdr3_aa: CASSLHLSGINTGELFF
cdr3_nt: TGTGCCAGCAGCCTACACCTTAGCGGAATAAACACCGGGGAGCTGTTTTTT

clone_size: NA
j_call: TRBJ2-1
d_call: NA
v_call: TRBV6-5
cdr3_aa: CASSYRGTYNEQFF
cdr3_nt: TGTGCCAGCAGTTACCGTGGCACGTACAATGAGCAGTTCTTC

clone_size: NA
j_call: TRBJ1-1
d_call: NA
v_call: TRBV27
cdr3_aa: CASRSLPGPGAEAFF
cdr3_nt: TGTGCCAGCAGATCGCTCCCAGGCCCCGGCGCTGAAGCTTTCTTT

clone_size: once
j_call: TRBJ1-4
d_call: NA
v_call: TRBV9
cdr3_aa: CASSLEGQTNEKLFF
cdr3_nt: TGTGCCAGCAGCCTAGAAGGACAGACTAATGAAAAACTGTTTTTT

clone_size: NA
j_call: TRBJ2-3
d_call: TRBD2
v_call: TRBV9
cdr3_aa: CASSVGGSSTDTQYF
cdr3_nt: TGTGCCAGCAGCGTAGGCGGGAGTAGCACAGATACGCAGTATTTT

clone_size: NA
j_call: TRBJ2-2
d_call: NA
v_call: TRBV6-5
cdr3_aa: CASSYGPFTGELFF
cdr3_nt: TGTGCCAGCAGTTACGGGCCTTTTACCGGGGAGCTGTTTTTT

clone_size: NA
j_call: TRBJ2-2
d_call: TRBD2
v_call: TRBV27
cdr3_aa: CASTNSAGEHTGELFF
cdr3_nt: TGTGCCAGCACCAATTCCGCGGGAGAACATACCGGGGAGCTGTTTTTT

clone_size: NA
j_call: TRBJ2-7
d_call: NA
v_call: TRBV10-3
cdr3_aa: CAISEKSTGYYDDVVVAYEQYF
cdr3_nt: TGTGCCATCAGTGAGAAATCTACAGGATACTACGACGATGTGGTGGTTGCTTACGAGCAGTACTTC

clone_size: NA
j_call: TRBJ2-7
d_call: NA
v_call: TRBV5-4
cdr3_aa: CASSQGLGADEQYF
cdr3_nt: TGTGCCAGCAGCCAAGGTTTGGGGGCTGACGAGCAGTACTTC

clone_size: few
j_call: TRBJ1-1
d_call: NA
v_call: TRBV25-1
cdr3_aa: CASRPWWNTEAFF
cdr3_nt: TGTGCCAGCCGTCCTTGGTGGAACACTGAAGCTTTCTTT

clone_size: NA
j_call: TRBJ2-6
d_call: NA
v_call: TRBV2
cdr3_aa: CASSEAADSGANVLTF
cdr3_nt: TGTGCCAGCAGTGAAGCGGCAGACTCTGGGGCCAACGTCCTGACTTTC

clone_size: NA
j_call: TRBJ2-1
d_call: NA
v_call: TRBV7-9
cdr3_aa: CASSPSLREQFF
cdr3_nt: TGTGCCAGCAGCCCCTCCCTGAGGGAGCAGTTCTTC

clone_size: NA
j_call: TRBJ1-5
d_call: NA
v_call: TRBV2
cdr3_aa: CASSDIRDSNQPQHF
cdr3_nt: TGTGCCAGCAGTGACATCAGGGATAGCAATCAGCCCCAGCATTTT

clone_size: NA
j_call: TRBJ2-7
d_call: NA
v_call: TRBV11-1
cdr3_aa: CASSLLKKGEQYF
cdr3_nt: TGTGCCAGCAGCTTACTAAAAAAGGGCGAGCAGTACTTC

clone_size: NA
j_call: TRBJ2-7
d_call: NA
v_call: TRBV6-6
cdr3_aa: CASSYSQGEQYF
cdr3_nt: TGTGCCAGCAGTTACTCGCAGGGCGAGCAGTACTTC

clone_size: once
j_call: TRBJ1-2
d_call: TRBD1
v_call: TRBV27
cdr3_aa: CASSLVQGQGGYTF
cdr3_nt: TGTGCCAGCAGTTTGGTCCAAGGACAGGGGGGCTACACCTTC

clone_size: NA
j_call: TRBJ1-1
d_call: TRBD1
v_call: TRBV4-1
cdr3_aa: CASSLRTGNTEAFF
cdr3_nt: TGCGCCAGCAGCCTTAGGACAGGGAACACTGAAGCTTTCTTT

clone_size: NA
j_call: TRBJ2-7
d_call: NA
v_call: TRBV9
cdr3_aa: CASSVGGREQYF
cdr3_nt: TGTGCCAGCAGCGTAGGGGGGCGCGAGCAGTACTTC

clone_size: NA
j_call: TRBJ2-1
d_call: NA
v_call: TRBV19
cdr3_aa: CASSILLSHNEQFF
cdr3_nt: TGTGCCAGTAGTATACTACTATCCCACAATGAGCAGTTCTTC

clone_size: NA
j_call: TRBJ2-7
d_call: TRBD1
v_call: TRBV25-1
cdr3_aa: CASFTPGQSSYEQYF
cdr3_nt: TGTGCCAGCTTTACTCCGGGACAGAGCTCCTACGAGCAGTACTTC